This TCR beta chain comes out of a study of vaccination effects on CD4 cells after COVID-19. The ends were cut back, 5 bases at V and 1 base at J, with 12 bases in the middle. Per the germline V gene, CDR1 is SGHTA and CDR2 is FQGNSA. The CDR3 loop spans 14 amino acids. This table comes from immunoSEQ multiplex PCR, and its TCRdb copy is limited to in-frame clones, with some not included. Of 15,000 or so clones listed, roughly 70% are singletons. About this clone itself: Its antigen is still unknown.

Before sequencing, viral peptide pools were used by the ViraFEST assay to expand antigen-specific CD4+ T cells. Culture lasted under 13 days before CD4+ T cell isolation. Each participant was given two doses of one vaccine (BNT162b2 or mRNA-1273). Cultures had half their medium replaced with IL-2 medium on days 3 and 7. Sequenced here: CD4+ T cells from PBMCs cultured with HCoV-NL63 spike peptides, sampled after COVID-19 vaccination. The source of this sequence is a human donor who received a COVID-19 vaccine. The V gene is TRBV7-2, the J gene TRBJ2-7; a weak D match, TRBD1 (6 bases). The CDR3 DNA sequence: TGTGCCAGCAGCCCCCAGGGGCGTTCCTACGAGCAGTACTTC. Protein: CASSPQGRSYEQYF.